The 22 T cell receptor beta chains below come from one sample, sequenced in a study of blood T cell repertoires in COVID-19. Libraries were prepared by immunoSEQ multiplex PCR; TCRdb keeps only in-frame clonotypes and omits some of them. The data show a few hundred thousand clones, 88% seen once. The source material was PBMCs or T cells enriched from blood (not recorded which). The source is a woman aged 60 to 75 who had recovered from COVID-19.

This sequence joins TRBV28 and TRBJ2-5; 11 bases fit TRBD2. V shed 5 bases, J shed 5 bases, and the junction held 7 bases outside the gene matches. This CDR3 is built from 15 residues. Germline V CDR1 and CDR2: MDHEN, SYDVKM. DNA of the CDR3: TGTGCCAGCAGTATTAGCGGGGGGGCCCGTGAGACCCAGTACTTC. This sequence encodes CASSISGGARETQYF.

V usage is TRBV9 and J usage is TRBJ1-1; D possibly corresponds to TRBD1 (5 bases). V gave up 4 bases and J gave up 4 bases, with 17 bases separating them. Per the germline V gene, CDR1 is SGDLS and CDR2 is YYNGEE. The CDR3 consists of 15 residues. The CDR3 loop is CASSPRQQVPTEAFF. The CDR3 DNA follows: TGTGCCAGCAGCCCTAGACAACAGGTACCCACTGAAGCTTTCTTT.

V and J are TRBV7-2 and TRBJ1-6; D is perhaps TRBD1 (5 bases). V lost 0 bases, J lost 5 bases, and 11 bases lay in between. The CDR3 is 16 amino acids. Germline assignment: CDR1 SGHTA and CDR2 FQGNSA. Here the CDR3 reads CASSLAGARNNSPLHF. CDR3 coding DNA: TGTGCCAGCAGCTTAGCAGGGGCGCGGAATAATTCACCCCTCCACTTT.

This clone was counted between two and nine times. The chain employs TRBV3-1 (or the pseudogene TRBV3-2) and TRBJ2-5; TRBD2 might be the D (5 bases). V lost 4 bases, J lost 5 bases, and 11 bases lay in between. CDR1 is LGHDT and CDR2 is YNNKEL in the germline V gene (reference sequence). The CDR3 covers 13 residues. The CDR3 spells CASSPGGWETQYF. CDR3 DNA: TGTGCCAGCAGCCCAGGAGGTTGGGAGACCCAGTACTTC.

This chain links TRBV6-5 with TRBJ1-2; TRBD1 matches at 11 bases. This CDR3 is built from 14 residues. In germline, CDR1 is MNHEY, CDR2 SVGAGI. V shed 6 bases and J 6 bases; nucleotides not matched to a gene: 6. The CDR3 reads CASSSGTGGHGYTF. DNA of the CDR3: TGTGCCAGCAGCTCCGGGACAGGGGGACATGGCTACACCTTC.

A few counts support this clone. The chain employs TRBV5-1 and TRBJ1-2; D is undetermined. Germline lookup yields CDR1 SGHRS and CDR2 YFSETQ. V was pared by 2 bases and J by 5 bases, with 19 bases between. The CDR3 totals 16 residues. The CDR3 sequence is CASSLGRGLAEYGYTF. The CDR3 nucleotides read TGCGCCAGCAGCTTAGGTCGAGGTCTCGCTGAGTATGGCTACACCTTC.

Here the CDR3 reads CASTHGWGLDTEAFF. In DNA form, the CDR3 reads TGTGCCAGCACCCACGGCTGGGGGCTGGACACTGAAGCTTTCTTT. The rearrangement links TRBV6-5 to TRBJ1-1; tentative D call: TRBD1 (6 bases). V dropped 7 bases and J dropped 3 bases, with 18 bases sitting between them. The CDR3 totals 15 residues. CDR1 and CDR2 from the germline V gene are MNHEY and SVGAGI.

V gene TRBV10-3 combines with J gene TRBJ2-2; 10 bases fit TRBD1. The germline V gene has CDR1 ENHRY and CDR2 SYGVKD. The CDR3 loop spans 16 amino acids. The J segment lost 6 bases and the V segment lost 0 bases, leaving 4 bases of the junction unmatched. This chain's CDR3 is CAISESRTGGSGELFF. As DNA, the CDR3 is TGTGCCATCAGTGAGTCGAGGACAGGGGGTTCCGGGGAGCTGTTTTTT.

The chain links TRBV5-1 to TRBJ1-3; TRBD1 agrees at 8 bases. The germline gives CDR1 SGHRS, CDR2 YFSETQ. This CDR3 is built from 17 residues. J was trimmed by 3 bases and V by 3 bases; bases with no gene match: 11. The CDR3 spells CASSSGQGMTFGNTIYF. CDR3 sequence (DNA): TGCGCCAGCAGCTCCGGACAGGGTATGACTTTTGGAAACACCATATATTTT.

The chain carries TRBV10-2 and TRBJ1-6, with TRBD1 identical over 9 bases. Germline assignment: CDR1 WSHSY and CDR2 SAAADI. V trimming: 6 bases; J trimming: 3 bases; junction bases outside the gene matches: 0. The CDR3 length is 14 residues. CDR3 sequence reads: CASRGQGYNSPLHF. CDR3 DNA: TGCGCCAGCAGGGGACAGGGCTATAATTCACCCCTCCACTTT.

J is TRBJ1-4 and V is TRBV7-2, with no clear D. Between the trimmed V and J ends, which lost 6 bases and 5 bases, there was a span of 13 bases. Germline V gene sequence: CDR1 SGHTA, CDR2 FQGNSA. The CDR3 totals 14 residues. In nucleotides, the CDR3 is TGTGCCAGCAGTCGTCAGGCGGGAAATGAAAAACTGTTTTTT. Protein product: CASSRQAGNEKLFF.

V gene TRBV29-1 combines with J gene TRBJ1-2; 12 nucleotides line up with TRBD1. With V trimmed by 5 bases and J by 0 bases, 13 bases remained unmatched. Germline values: CDR1 SQVTM, CDR2 ANQGSEA. The CDR3 contains 18 residues. CDR3 nucleotides: TGCAGCGTTTCGGGACAGGGGGCGCTGGGGCCAACTAACTATGGCTACACCTTC. It is translated as CSVSGQGALGPTNYGYTF.

The chain employs TRBV29-1 and TRBJ2-3, with D possibly being TRBD1 (5 bases). In germline, CDR1 is SQVTM, CDR2 ANQGSEA. V dropped 7 bases and J dropped 1 base, with 9 bases sitting between them. CDR3 length equals 12 residues. In DNA, the CDR3 is TGCAGCGAGACAGTGGGCACAGATACGCAGTATTTT. Translating it yields CSETVGTDTQYF.

This clone was detected once. The gene calls are TRBV5-1 and TRBJ2-7, with D tentatively TRBD1 (7 bases). This CDR3 is built from 14 residues. The germline CDR1 and CDR2 sequences are SGHRS and YFSETQ. V was shortened by 4 bases and J by 7 bases, with 18 bases between the two germline ends. The chain's CDR3 is CASSTGQPAGEQYV. The DNA for the CDR3 is TGCGCCAGCAGCACGGGACAGCCCGCGGGGGAGCAGTACGTC.

The chain uses TRBV6-5 and TRBJ1-2; TRBD1 matches 10 bases. The CDR3 totals 15 residues. CDR1 and CDR2 from the germline V gene are MNHEY and SVGAGI. The V gene end was trimmed by 10 bases and the J gene end by 1 base; junction bases not matched to a gene: 9. The CDR3, as DNA: TGTGCCACCCGGACAGGGGGATCTTTTAACTATGGCTACACCTTC. It codes for CATRTGGSFNYGYTF.

The rearrangement links TRBV12-3 or TRBV12-4 to TRBJ1-1; D ambiguous. The CDR3 is made up of 12 amino acids. With 4 bases removed from V and 1 base from J, the gap between germline ends came to 4 bases. The CDR3 loop reads CASSYRNTEAFF. The CDR3 coding sequence is TGTGCCAGCAGTTACAGGAACACTGAAGCTTTCTTT.

The V gene is TRBV7-8, the J gene TRBJ1-6; 7 bases map to TRBD1. The trim removed 5 bases at V and 7 bases at J, leaving 8 bases unmatched. Germline CDR1 reads SGHVS; CDR2 reads FQNEAQ. The CDR3 totals 15 residues. CDR3 sequence (DNA): TGTGCCAGCAGCCCGGCCGGGACAGTCAATTCACCCCTCCACTTT. Translated: CASSPAGTVNSPLHF.

The J gene is TRBJ1-1, the V gene TRBV3-1 (or the pseudogene TRBV3-2); possible D gene TRBD1, 5 bases. This CDR3 comprises 15 residues. The V end was cut by 4 bases, the J end by 1 base, with 13 bases between. CDR1 and CDR2 from the germline V gene are LGHDT and YNNKEL (reference sequence). CDR3 region: CASSLAGQRNTEAFF. The CDR3 DNA reads TGTGCCAGCAGCCTTGCAGGGCAGCGGAACACTGAAGCTTTCTTT.

There are a few counts of this clone. The V gene is TRBV7-9, the J gene TRBJ1-3; no clear D gene. Between the trimmed V and J ends, which lost 1 base and 1 base, there was a span of 5 bases. The CDR3 is 14 amino acids. Germline V lookup: CDR1 SEHNR, CDR2 FQNEAQ (reference sequence). In nucleotides, the CDR3 is TGTGCCAGCAGCTTAGATAGATCTGGAAACACCATATATTTT. As protein: CASSLDRSGNTIYF.

The chain recombines TRBV5-1 with TRBJ2-7, with D unresolved. The germline V and J ends were trimmed by 4 bases and 2 bases, with 10 bases remaining between them. The CDR3 spans 13 residues. Germline values: CDR1 SGHRS, CDR2 YFSETQ. The DNA for the CDR3 is TGCGCCAGCAGCCCGAGCCAGGCCTACGAGCAGTACGTC. It translates to CASSPSQAYEQYV.

The chain carries TRBV5-5 and TRBJ1-2, with D unresolved. Looked up from germline, CDR1 is SGHKS and CDR2 is YYEKEE (reference sequence). This CDR3 is built from 13 residues. Trimming stripped 7 bases from V and 0 bases from J, with 10 bases between. The CDR3 reads CASGSGTNYGYTF. CDR3 nucleotide sequence: TGTGCCAGCGGTAGCGGCACTAACTATGGCTACACCTTC.

The genes are TRBV2 and TRBJ2-1; 12 bases fit TRBD2. CDR1 is SNHLY and CDR2 is FYNNEI in the germline V gene. The V and J ends lost 8 bases and 3 bases, in that order; junction bases with no gene match: 8. This CDR3 has 16 residues. Here the CDR3 reads CASPTSGGPNYNEQFF. The CDR3 nucleotides read TGTGCCAGCCCGACTAGCGGGGGACCCAACTACAATGAGCAGTTCTTC.